Below are 7 T cell receptor beta chains sequenced from a single sample in a study of blood T cell repertoires in COVID-19. Generated by immunoSEQ multiplex PCR, the TCRdb table keeps only in-frame clones and is missing some. Among roughly 130,000 clones listed, less than 85% were seen once. The sample comprised peripheral blood. These receptors originate from a woman aged 60-70 years with acute or convalescent COVID-19.

This clone was observed once. This sequence joins TRBV5-4 and TRBJ2-2, with D hard to call. CDR1 and CDR2 from the germline V gene are SGHNT and YYREEE (reference sequence). V was cut by 0 bases and J by 5 bases, with 8 bases left in between. This CDR3 is 14 amino acids long. CDR3 DNA: TGTGCCAGCAGCTTGGGAACTATGACCGGGGAGCTGTTTTTT. Residues: CASSLGTMTGELFF.

This sequence joins TRBV30 and TRBJ2-2, with a possible D match to TRBD1 (5 bases). The CDR3 has 17 residues. CDR1 and CDR2 from the germline V gene are GTSNPN and SVGIG (reference sequence). Trimming shortened V by 0 bases and J by 4 bases, and 18 bases separated the two germline ends. The CDR3, as DNA: TGTGCCTGGAGTGTAAGGGCAGGCCTGGGGCTCACCGGGGAGCTGTTTTTT. It encodes CAWSVRAGLGLTGELFF.

The V call is TRBV5-8, the J call TRBJ2-5, with 7 nucleotides matching TRBD2. CDR1 SGHTS and CDR2 YDEGEE come from the germline V gene. The CDR3 spans 16 residues. V lost 4 bases and J lost 2; bases outside the gene matches: 11. The CDR3 protein is CASSGGDLAPQETQYF. The CDR3, as DNA: TGTGCCAGCAGCGGGGGGGACCTGGCACCACAAGAGACCCAGTACTTC.

The rearrangement joins TRBV10-1 to TRBJ2-2; 9 bases are shared with TRBD2. Germline V CDR1 and CDR2: WNHNN, SYGVQD (reference sequence). The CDR3 is 15 residues long. Unmatched junction bases numbered 6, after V lost 3 bases and J lost 7 bases. The DNA of the CDR3 is TGCGCCAGCAGTGAACACGCGGGGGGGAACGGGGAGCTGTTTTTT. This translates into CASSEHAGGNGELFF.

V and J are TRBV6-5 and TRBJ1-1; tentatively, D is TRBD1 (5 bases). Looked up from germline, CDR1 is MNHEY and CDR2 is SVGAGI. V lost 6 bases and J lost 3, with 17 bases in between. The CDR3 covers 15 residues. CDR3 protein: CASSAQEGHHTEAFF. CDR3 nucleotides: TGTGCCAGCAGCGCCCAGGAGGGGCATCACACTGAAGCTTTCTTT.

This clone has just one count. The chain is built from TRBV18 and TRBJ1-2; weak D call: TRBD1 (5 bases). Trimming removed 3 bases at V and 2 bases at J, with 13 bases between. CDR1 is KGHSH and CDR2 is LQKENI in the germline V gene. CDR3 size: 15 residues. The CDR3 region is CASSPVRQKNYGYTF. In DNA, the CDR3 is TGTGCCAGCTCACCGGTTCGACAGAAAAACTATGGCTACACCTTC.

The chain links TRBV10-1 to TRBJ1-5, with D possibly matching TRBD1 (6 bases). The CDR3 covers 17 residues. Germline values: CDR1 WNHNN, CDR2 SYGVQD (reference sequence). Trimming cost V 8 bases and J 0 bases, with 20 bases left between them. CDR3 residues: CASLNSGVKFSNQPQHF. For the CDR3, the DNA is TGCGCCAGCCTGAATTCAGGGGTTAAATTTAGCAATCAGCCCCAGCATTTT.